Each of the 32 T cell receptor beta chains below was sequenced from the same sample in a study of human versus mouse CDR3 diversity and MHC coevolution. Data came from immunoSEQ multiplex PCR; TCRdb stores just in-frame clones and leaves some out. This table holds just under 60,000 clones, around 94% found once. The sequencing input was naive CD4+ T cells from blood. Subset described: CD45RO-negative CD62L-positive naive CD4 T cells. These receptors were taken from a person aged 55 to 70 in good health.

The rearrangement links TRBV27 to TRBJ2-7, with 11 nucleotides matching TRBD2. After removal of 8 bases from V and 5 bases from J, the junction contained 8 bases not matched to a gene. The CDR3 runs 14 residues. CDR1 is MNHEY and CDR2 is SMNVEV in the germline V gene (reference sequence). The CDR3 loop is CASGGLAGGHEQYF. DNA for the CDR3: TGTGCCAGCGGTGGTCTAGCGGGAGGCCACGAGCAGTACTTC.

The chain combines TRBV9 with TRBJ1-4; D unclear. The V and J ends lost 4 bases and 0 bases respectively, with 10 bases between them. This CDR3 region has 15 residues. Germline assignment: CDR1 SGDLS and CDR2 YYNGEE. The CDR3 DNA reads TGTGCCAGCAGCCCCGACGGAGCAACTAATGAAAAACTGTTTTTT. This sequence encodes CASSPDGATNEKLFF.

V is TRBV11-3 and J is TRBJ1-1, with D possibly being TRBD1 (6 bases). With 5 bases removed from V and 5 bases from J, the gap between germline ends came to 15 bases. The CDR3 is 14 amino acids. The germline CDR1 and CDR2 sequences are SGHNT and YENEEA. The CDR3: CASSPRTEGTEAFF. CDR3 nucleotides: TGTGCCAGCAGCCCGAGGACAGAGGGGACTGAAGCTTTCTTT.

J is TRBJ1-2 and V is TRBV7-8, with 9 nucleotides matching TRBD1. J gave up 8 bases and V 5 bases, and 9 bases lay outside the gene matches. The CDR3 is 14 residues long. The germline V gene has CDR1 SGHVS and CDR2 FQNEAQ. In DNA form, the CDR3 reads TGTGCCAGCAGCCCCCTGACAGGGGGTGAGGGCTACACCTTC. Its protein is CASSPLTGGEGYTF.

This rearrangement joins TRBV7-9 to TRBJ1-2; weak D call: TRBD1 (5 bases). Trimming took 1 base from V and 8 from J, leaving 14 bases between them. There are 14 residues in the CDR3. CDR1 is SEHNR and CDR2 is FQNEAQ in the germline V gene (reference sequence). The CDR3 nucleotides are TGTGCCAGCAGCTTAGAGGAGGGGACCCCGGGCTACACCTTC. Translating gives CASSLEEGTPGYTF.

The chain recombines TRBV28 with TRBJ2-7; D uncertain. CDR1 MDHEN and CDR2 SYDVKM come from the germline V gene. The V end lost 1 base, the J end lost 2 bases, and 6 bases lay between the germline ends. This CDR3 region has 13 residues. The CDR3 protein is CASSLSPAYEQYF. For the CDR3, the DNA is TGTGCCAGCAGTTTATCCCCAGCCTACGAGCAGTACTTC.

This chain connects TRBV5-1 to TRBJ2-1; TRBD1 aligns across 7 bases. The CDR3 spans 15 residues. The germline gives CDR1 SGHRS, CDR2 YFSETQ. Germline trimming cut 2 bases from V and 3 bases from J; bases unmatched to any gene: 5. CDR3 sequence (DNA): TGCGCCAGCAGCTTAACCGGGACAGACTACAATGAGCAGTTCTTC. It encodes CASSLTGTDYNEQFF.

The chain carries TRBV6-5 and TRBJ1-2; 8 nucleotides line up with TRBD1. The J segment lost 4 bases and the V segment lost 2 bases, leaving 9 bases of the junction unmatched. The germline CDR1 and CDR2 sequences are MNHEY and SVGAGI. The CDR3 is made up of 16 amino acids. The CDR3 reads CASSYAGQEALYGYTF. The CDR3, as DNA: TGTGCCAGCAGTTACGCGGGACAGGAGGCCCTCTATGGCTACACCTTC.

The rearrangement joins TRBV19 to TRBJ2-1; D possibly corresponds to TRBD1 (5 bases). Trimming left V 3 bases short and J 0 bases short, with 12 bases between. CDR3 size: 16 residues. Germline V gene data show CDR1 as LNHDA and CDR2 as SQIVND (reference sequence). The CDR3 spells CASSISGADSYNEQFF. The CDR3 DNA follows: TGTGCCAGTAGTATTAGTGGGGCCGACTCCTACAATGAGCAGTTCTTC.

The chain has TRBV7-3 and TRBJ2-2, with 7 bases that match TRBD2. This CDR3 region has 15 residues. J lost 6 bases, V lost 8 bases, and 12 bases had no gene match. Germline values: CDR1 SGHTA, CDR2 FQGTGA. CDR3 sequence (DNA): TGTGCCAGCGCTCAACCGGCGGGAGCCGCCGGGGAGCTGTTTTTT. This translates into CASAQPAGAAGELFF.

The CDR3 sequence: CASRASGTLSTGELFF. In nucleotides, the CDR3 is TGTGCCAGCAGGGCTTCCGGGACACTCAGCACCGGGGAGCTGTTTTTT. This rearrangement joins TRBV27 to TRBJ2-2, with D perhaps matching TRBD1 (6 bases). CDR1 and CDR2 (germline): MNHEY, SMNVEV (reference sequence). The CDR3 length is 16 residues. Trimming pared 6 bases from V and 4 bases from J, leaving 18 bases between.

The chain has TRBV5-1 and TRBJ2-3; possibly TRBD2 for D (6 bases). Trimming cost V 4 bases and J 6 bases, with 18 bases left between them. CDR3 length equals 15 residues. From germline, CDR1 is SGHRS and CDR2 YFSETQ. CDR3 in amino acids: CASSPPYGSKDTQYF. CDR3 coding DNA: TGCGCCAGCAGCCCACCCTACGGGAGTAAGGATACGCAGTATTTT. Full variable domain (missing parts from reference TRBV5-1 and TRBJ2-3): KAGVTQTPRYLIKTRGQQVTLSCSPISGHRSVSWYQQTPGQGLQFLFEYFSETQRNKGNFPGRFSGRQFSNSRSEMNVSTLELGDSALYLCASSPPYGSKDTQYFGPGTRLTVL.

The rearrangement joins TRBV2 to TRBJ2-1; the match to TRBD2 covers 11 bases. This CDR3 has 13 amino acids. Germline CDR1 reads SNHLY; CDR2 reads FYNNEI. The J segment lost 5 bases and the V segment lost 10 bases, leaving 4 bases of the junction unmatched. The CDR3 bases are TGTGCCACGACGGGACTAGCGGACAATGAGCAGTTCTTC. This codes for CATTGLADNEQFF.

The chain couples TRBV5-1 to TRBJ2-1; 7 nucleotides match TRBD1. The CDR3 extends over 14 amino acids. V shed 6 bases, J shed 5 bases, and the junction held 8 bases outside the gene matches. Germline V CDR1 and CDR2: SGHRS, YFSETQ. In DNA form, the CDR3 reads TGCGCCAGCATGCGACAGGGTTGGGACAATGAGCAGTTCTTC. It encodes CASMRQGWDNEQFF.

V and J are TRBV6-5 and TRBJ2-1; 11 bases align to TRBD2. Germline trimming cut 6 bases from V and 4 bases from J; bases unmatched to any gene: 5. This CDR3 contains 15 residues. Germline V CDR1 and CDR2: MNHEY, SVGAGI. DNA of the CDR3: TGTGCCAGCAGACCTACTAGCGGGAGTTACAATGAGCAGTTCTTC. It specifies CASRPTSGSYNEQFF.

The V gene is TRBV9, the J gene TRBJ2-7; TRBD2 agrees at 8 bases. After removal of 0 bases from V and 1 base from J, the junction contained 12 bases not matched to a gene. The CDR3 consists of 18 residues. Germline CDR1 is SGDLS and CDR2 is YYNGEE. Written as DNA, the CDR3 is TGTGCCAGCAGCGTAGCCCCTCTCAGCGGGAGTGGTTCCTACGAGCAGTACTTC. Protein sequence: CASSVAPLSGSGSYEQYF.

The rearrangement links TRBV18 to TRBJ1-1, with TRBD1 identical over 7 bases. The CDR3 covers 15 residues. Germline CDR1 KGHSH, CDR2 LQKENI. V gave up 3 bases and J gave up 10 bases; unmatched junction bases: 14. CDR3 sequence: CASSPSEAQGGAAFF. The CDR3 bases are TGTGCCAGCTCACCGTCGGAAGCCCAGGGGGGAGCAGCTTTCTTT.

The chain carries TRBV19 and TRBJ2-5, with 11 bases aligning to TRBD2. The CDR3 runs to 16 residues. V shed 3 bases and J 4 bases; nucleotides not matched to a gene: 7. Looked up from germline, CDR1 is LNHDA and CDR2 is SQIVND (reference sequence). The chain's CDR3 is CASSIQRLAGRETQYF. Here the CDR3 DNA reads TGTGCCAGTAGTATTCAACGACTAGCGGGACGAGAGACCCAGTACTTC.

The CDR3 sequence is CASSQDTSEQYF. The CDR3 DNA is TGTGCCAGCAGCCAAGATACGAGCGAGCAGTACTTC. The chain is built from TRBV4-2 and TRBJ2-7; D is uncertain. The CDR3 extends over 12 amino acids. CDR1 and CDR2 (germline): LGHNA, YNFKEQ. The germline V and J ends were trimmed by 0 bases and 6 bases, with 6 bases remaining between them.

The rearrangement links TRBV11-3 to TRBJ1-2; D not resolved. The CDR3 extends over 13 amino acids. Germline lookup yields CDR1 SGHNT and CDR2 YENEEA. With 3 bases removed from V and 2 bases from J, the gap between germline ends came to 7 bases. CDR3 region: CASSFPGNYGYTF. Written as DNA, the CDR3 is TGTGCCAGCAGCTTTCCGGGGAACTATGGCTACACCTTC.

In nucleotides, the CDR3 is TGTGCCAGCAGCCCGGAGGCGGGAGGGAGTGAGCAGTTCTTC. Residues: CASSPEAGGSEQFF. The V call is TRBV5-4, the J call TRBJ2-1, with 9 bases fitting TRBD2. Germline V gene lookup returns CDR1 SGHNT and CDR2 YYREEE (reference sequence). V shed 4 bases and J 9 bases; nucleotides not matched to a gene: 8. This CDR3 is built from 14 residues.

The count of this clone is one. Here the CDR3 reads CASSEGSLATETQYF. CDR3 DNA: TGTGCCAGCAGTGAGGGGTCCCTAGCGACGGAGACCCAGTACTTC. The genes are TRBV2 and TRBJ2-5, with D possibly being TRBD2 (6 bases). The CDR3 is 15 amino acids. The ends were cut back, 3 bases at V and 5 bases at J, with 16 bases in the middle. Germline V gene sequence: CDR1 SNHLY, CDR2 FYNNEI.

V and J are TRBV7-3 and TRBJ2-3, with TRBD2 matching 9 bases. J gave up 2 bases and V 5 bases, and 8 bases lay outside the gene matches. Germline lookup yields CDR1 SGHTA and CDR2 FQGTGA. The CDR3 contains 16 residues. The CDR3 nucleotides are TGTGCCAGCAGCACCACAGGCGGGAGGGTCACAGATACGCAGTATTTT. Its translation is CASSTTGGRVTDTQYF. The full variable domain, its missing parts supplied by reference TRBV7-3 and TRBJ2-3, is GAGVSQTPSNKVTEKGKYVELRCDPISGHTALYWYRQSLGQGPEFLIYFQGTGAADDSGLPNDRFFAVRPEGSVSTLKIQRTERGDSAVYLCASSTTGGRVTDTQYFGPGTRLTVL.

This clone was recorded once. Here the CDR3 reads CASDEQGAGYGYTF. The CDR3 DNA follows: TGTGCCAGCGACGAACAGGGGGCGGGCTATGGCTACACCTTC. The chain carries TRBV6-6 and TRBJ1-2; the match to TRBD1 covers 9 bases. Losses at the gene ends were 8 bases for V and 4 bases for J; bases not matched to a gene: 8. The CDR3 totals 14 residues. Germline loops: CDR1 MNHNY, CDR2 SVGAGI (reference sequence).

V usage is TRBV6-6 and J usage is TRBJ2-3; 10 bases are a match to TRBD2. CDR3 length: 15 residues. In germline, CDR1 is MNHNY, CDR2 SVGAGI (reference sequence). V lost 6 bases to trimming and J lost 5 bases; unmatched junction nucleotides: 8. This CDR3 is CASRPGRLAGDTQYF. The DNA for the CDR3 is TGTGCCAGCAGACCGGGGAGACTAGCGGGAGATACGCAGTATTTT.

The chain recombines TRBV5-1 with TRBJ2-3, with TRBD2 matching 7 bases. J gave up 4 bases and V 3 bases, and 5 bases lay outside the gene matches. CDR3 size: 14 residues. Germline V gene lookup returns CDR1 SGHRS and CDR2 YFSETQ. CDR3 DNA: TGCGCCAGCAGCTCGGGGGGAGGGGCAGATACGCAGTATTTT. It translates to CASSSGGGADTQYF.

V gene TRBV18 combines with J gene TRBJ2-1; TRBD2 matches 8 bases. The V gene end was trimmed by 0 bases and the J gene end by 0 bases; junction bases not matched to a gene: 10. The germline V gene encodes CDR1 KGHSH and CDR2 LQKENI. This CDR3 region has 19 residues. The DNA of the CDR3 is TGTGCCAGCTCACCACCCCGAGGTACTAGCGGTAACTCCTACAATGAGCAGTTCTTC. Its protein is CASSPPRGTSGNSYNEQFF.

J is TRBJ2-5 and V is TRBV5-4; 7 bases agree with TRBD2. The CDR3 has 17 residues. J gave up 5 bases and V 2 bases, and 15 bases lay outside the gene matches. Germline lookup yields CDR1 SGHNT and CDR2 YYREEE (reference sequence). CDR3 nucleotide sequence: TGTGCCAGCAGCTTTATATGGCAGCGGGACGTCCGGGAGACCCAGTACTTC. Amino acids: CASSFIWQRDVRETQYF.

The chain combines TRBV6-1 with TRBJ1-1, with 7 bases aligning to TRBD1. From germline, CDR1 is MNHNS and CDR2 SASEGT. Trimming at V came to 2 bases and at J to 11 bases, leaving 5 bases not matched to a gene. The CDR3 has 12 residues. This CDR3 is CASSESGTDAFF. Here the CDR3 DNA reads TGTGCCAGCAGTGAATCTGGGACAGATGCTTTCTTT.

Of note for this clone: The junction differs from germline at one of its ends, possibly a read error. The chain recombines TRBV4-1 with TRBJ2-2; D is perhaps TRBD2 (5 bases). Germline V gives CDR1 MGHRA, CDR2 YSYEKL. The CDR3 consists of 14 residues. The CDR3 loop reads CASSPPSIHRGAVF. CDR3 DNA: TGCGCCAGCAGCCCCCCCTCCATCCACCGGGGAGCTGTTTTT.

The chain recombines TRBV7-3 with TRBJ1-2, with a weak D call TRBD1 (6 bases). Trimming left V 1 base short and J 0 bases short, with 9 bases between. Germline CDR1 and CDR2: SGHTA and FQGTGA. This CDR3 has 15 amino acids. Here the CDR3 reads CASSLNGGSNYGYTF. CDR3 nucleotide sequence: TGTGCCAGCAGCTTAAATGGGGGCTCTAACTATGGCTACACCTTC.

The gene calls are TRBV7-3 and TRBJ2-5; no clear D. Gene TRBJ2-7 matches the end of the DNA better, so the J call may be wrong. The CDR3 has 15 residues. Germline-derived CDR1 and CDR2 are SGHTA and FQGTGA. CDR3 DNA: TGTGCCAGCAGCCCCCACGGCCACAGTTCTTACGAGCAGTACTTC. Protein product: CASSPHGHSSYEQYF.